One sample yielded the 28 T cell receptor beta chains listed below, sequenced in a study of post-analysis software for immune sequencing data. These receptors have no identified antigens. Presence of unique molecular identifiers characterized the TCR beta cDNA libraries. Each CDR3 protein is one row after TCRdb ran MiXCR on the PCR reads. The sample has hundreds of thousands of distinct CDR3 sequences, approximately 53% seen once. General study findings and limits: There were roughly five TRBV segments more frequent in patients than controls, and TRBV5-6, TRBV5-1 and TRBV20-1 were among them.

Sample: blood. The receptors derive from a girl aged 5-17 years with multiple sclerosis.

The chain recombines TRBV29-1 with TRBJ2-5; 8 bases fit TRBD2. Germline CDR1 SQVTM, CDR2 ANQGSEA. The CDR3 contains 13 residues. With V trimmed by 7 bases and J by 5 bases, 9 bases remained unmatched. In DNA, the CDR3 is TGCAGCGCTCCTTCGGGGGGGCGGGAGACCCAGTACTTC. Its translation: CSAPSGGRETQYF.

This clonotype was seen ten or more times. The chain links TRBV7-9 to TRBJ2-5; the match to TRBD2 covers 9 bases. The germline V gene encodes CDR1 SEHNR and CDR2 FQNEAQ (reference sequence). The CDR3 is made up of 20 amino acids. Trimming removed 5 bases from V and 5 bases from J; junction bases left unmatched: 24. The CDR3 here is CASSQGTARSGTSPRETQYF. CDR3 nucleotides: TGTGCCAGCAGCCAAGGGACAGCTCGCTCCGGGACTAGCCCCAGGGAGACCCAGTACTTC.

The rearrangement uses TRBV7-2 and TRBJ2-7; D not certain. Germline CDR1 reads SGHTA; CDR2 reads FQGNSA. The CDR3 contains 13 residues. Between the trimmed V and J ends, which lost 3 bases and 3 bases, there was a span of 9 bases. The CDR3 loop reads CASSFQTDYEQYF. The CDR3 nucleotides are TGTGCCAGCAGCTTCCAGACGGACTACGAGCAGTACTTC.

The chain joins TRBV7-8 to TRBJ2-5, with 13 bases fitting TRBD2. Germline lookup yields CDR1 SGHVS and CDR2 FQNEAQ. V was pared by 4 bases and J by 2 bases, with 10 bases of the junction left unmatched. The CDR3 is made up of 18 amino acids. CDR3 in amino acids: CASSSKPGLAGAQETQYF. CDR3 bases: TGTGCCAGCAGCTCTAAACCTGGACTAGCGGGAGCGCAAGAGACCCAGTACTTC.

This rearrangement joins TRBV20-1 to TRBJ2-3, with TRBD1 as a possible D gene (6 bases). The V end was cut by 2 bases, the J end by 5 bases, with 17 bases between. The germline gives CDR1 DFQATT, CDR2 SNEGSKA (reference sequence). The CDR3 is 15 amino acids. The CDR3 DNA is TGCAGTGCTAGAAGCCCTGGACAGTTCGGAGATACGCAGTATTTT. Its protein product is CSARSPGQFGDTQYF.

The chain is built from TRBV5-1 and TRBJ2-1, with D possibly being TRBD1 or TRBD2 (5 bases each). Germline V lookup: CDR1 SGHRS, CDR2 YFSETQ. CDR3 length: 13 residues. Between the trimmed V and J ends, which lost 4 bases and 10 bases, there was a span of 15 bases. The CDR3, as DNA: TGCGCCAGCAGCCAGGGAGACAGTGGCGAGCAGTTCTTC. Its translation: CASSQGDSGEQFF. Full variable domain (missing parts from reference TRBV5-1 and TRBJ2-1): KAGVTQTPRYLIKTRGQQVTLSCSPISGHRSVSWYQQTPGQGLQFLFEYFSETQRNKGNFPGRFSGRQFSNSRSEMNVSTLELGDSALYLCASSQGDSGEQFFGPGTRLTVL.

This clonotype was recorded a few times. The chain couples TRBV5-1 to TRBJ2-7; D is undetermined. V gave up 4 bases and J gave up 3 bases, with 14 bases separating them. Per germline, CDR1 SGHRS and CDR2 YFSETQ. The CDR3 runs to 14 residues. CDR3 sequence (DNA): TGCGCCAGCAGCCCCACCCGGGCCCACTACGAGCAGTACTTC. Translating it yields CASSPTRAHYEQYF.

The sample holds one count of this clonotype. The junction does not match germline at one end; this may be a read error. The chain uses TRBV6-2 or TRBV6-3 and TRBJ2-7; 7 positions agree with TRBD2. The V gene's germline CDR1 is MNHEY and CDR2 SVGEGT. CDR3 length equals 14 residues. The CDR3 is CACSYGLAAYEQYF. As DNA, the CDR3 is TGTGCCTGCAGTTACGGGCTAGCGGCCTACGAGCAGTACTTC.

The chain employs TRBV5-1 and TRBJ2-1; 7 bases map to TRBD2. The germline CDR1 and CDR2 sequences are SGHRS and YFSETQ. The CDR3 runs 18 residues. The V and J ends lost 3 bases and 1 base, in that order; junction bases with no gene match: 13. This CDR3 is CASSSQTRGRASYNEQFF. The CDR3 nucleotides read TGCGCCAGCAGCTCCCAGACCCGGGGGAGGGCGTCCTACAATGAGCAGTTCTTC.

This clonotype was detected only once. J is TRBJ2-4 and V is TRBV30, with 14 bases that match TRBD2. CDR3 length: 14 amino acids. Germline V gene sequence: CDR1 GTSNPN, CDR2 SVGIG (reference sequence). J gave up 13 bases and V 3 bases, and 8 bases lay outside the gene matches. CDR3 protein: CAWRGLAGVQEQYF. CDR3 coding DNA: TGTGCCTGGAGGGGACTAGCGGGAGTACAGGAGCAGTACTTC.

The CDR3 DNA follows: TGCAGCGTTGAAGGGAGCGGGAGTAAGGACTACGAGCAGTACTTC. It yields the protein CSVEGSGSKDYEQYF. This chain connects TRBV29-1 to TRBJ2-7, with TRBD2 matching over 8 bases. This CDR3 comprises 15 residues. Per germline, CDR1 SQVTM and CDR2 ANQGSEA. The trim removed 1 base at V and 3 bases at J, leaving 8 bases unmatched.

The chain employs TRBV5-1 and TRBJ2-1, with 8 bases matching TRBD1. The junction had 11 bases not matched to a gene; V was cut back by 0 bases and J by 6 bases. The CDR3 extends over 17 amino acids. The germline CDR1 and CDR2 sequences are SGHRS and YFSETQ. The DNA of the CDR3 is TGCGCCAGCAGCTTGGGCTTAGGGCAGGGGGCCCCCAATGAGCAGTTCTTC. Translation gives CASSLGLGQGAPNEQFF.

The chain carries TRBV3-1 and TRBJ2-3; D is unresolved. With 4 bases removed from V and 5 bases from J, the gap between germline ends came to 10 bases. This CDR3 has 13 residues. Germline V lookup: CDR1 LGHDT, CDR2 YNNKEL (reference sequence). CDR3 protein: CASSLGVRDTQYF. In DNA form, the CDR3 reads TGTGCCAGCAGCCTCGGAGTCCGAGATACGCAGTATTTT.

The chain carries TRBV11-1 and TRBJ2-5; 8 bases map to TRBD2. Looked up from germline, CDR1 is SGHAT and CDR2 is FQDESV (reference sequence). V was clipped by 2 bases and J by 2 bases; unmatched bases: 7. CDR3 length: 16 residues. The CDR3 coding sequence is TGTGCCAGCAGCTTACGCCCCAGCGGGAGACAAGAGACCCAGTACTTC. This codes for CASSLRPSGRQETQYF.

This clonotype showed up just a few times. The V call is TRBV29-1, the J call TRBJ2-3; 8 positions agree with TRBD2. Germline values: CDR1 SQVTM, CDR2 ANQGSEA. After removal of 7 bases from V and 3 bases from J, the junction contained 6 bases not matched to a gene. The CDR3 extends over 13 amino acids. The DNA for the CDR3 is TGCAGCGCGGGGGGGACTAGGACAGATACGCAGTATTTT. Protein sequence: CSAGGTRTDTQYF.

The rearrangement links TRBV7-3 to TRBJ2-2, with TRBD2 as a possible D gene (5 bases). Germline values: CDR1 SGHTA, CDR2 FQGTGA. Trimming shortened V by 8 bases and J by 6 bases, and 10 bases separated the two germline ends. This CDR3 has 12 amino acids. The CDR3 reads CASGLEAGELFF. The CDR3 DNA is TGTGCCAGCGGACTGGAGGCCGGGGAGCTGTTTTTT.

The chain recombines TRBV29-1 with TRBJ2-7; D possibly matches TRBD1 or TRBD2 (5 bases each). Germline V gene data show CDR1 as SQVTM and CDR2 as ANQGSEA. V lost 3 bases and J 6 bases, leaving 15 bases between the germline ends. The CDR3 totals 13 residues. The CDR3 loop reads CSVDGAGQGEQYF. In nucleotides, the CDR3 is TGCAGCGTTGATGGGGCGGGTCAGGGCGAGCAGTACTTC.

V is TRBV29-1 and J is TRBJ2-7, with D perhaps TRBD2 (5 bases). Germline loops: CDR1 SQVTM, CDR2 ANQGSEA. The CDR3 is made up of 12 amino acids. V was clipped by 7 bases and J by 2 bases, with 12 bases between them. CDR3 residues: CSAGVGPYEQYF. In nucleotides, the CDR3 is TGCAGCGCCGGGGTAGGGCCCTACGAGCAGTACTTC.

A single count supports this clonotype. This chain uses TRBV7-8 with TRBJ2-3, with 9 bases identical to TRBD1. With V trimmed by 5 bases and J by 2 bases, 11 bases remained unmatched. Germline CDR1 SGHVS, CDR2 FQNEAQ. The CDR3 has 17 residues. CDR3 amino acids: CASSPHPGQGSTDTQYF. In DNA form, the CDR3 reads TGTGCCAGCAGCCCCCATCCGGGACAGGGATCCACAGATACGCAGTATTTT.

A word on this clonotype: The junction departs from germline at one end; a sequencing error may be responsible. The chain joins TRBV12-3 or TRBV12-4 to TRBJ2-3; 7 nucleotides line up with TRBD2. This CDR3 has 15 residues. The CDR3 sequence: CASRRSGGGTDTEYF. The CDR3 DNA reads TGTGCCAGCCGCCGGAGTGGCGGGGGAACAGATACGGAGTATTTT.

The chain employs TRBV29-1 and TRBJ2-4; 11 bases are a match to TRBD2. The J call may be faulty, since TRBJ2-7 better matches the DNA end. This CDR3 is 14 amino acids long. CDR1 SQVTM and CDR2 ANQGSEA come from the germline V gene. The CDR3 nucleotides read TGCAGCGTTGCTCCTAGCGGGAGGTCCACCGAGCAGTACTTC. Its translation: CSVAPSGRSTEQYF.

The sample holds one count of this clonotype. The chain employs TRBV24-1 and TRBJ2-2; 11 nucleotides align to TRBD1. Germline-derived CDR1 and CDR2 are KGHDR and SFDVKD. The CDR3 runs 19 residues. Unmatched junction bases numbered 16, after V lost 5 bases and J lost 6 bases. CDR3 sequence: CATSGGTGGIGGKAGELFF. DNA for the CDR3: TGTGCCACCAGTGGTGGGACAGGGGGGATAGGTGGAAAAGCCGGGGAGCTGTTTTTT.

DNA of the CDR3: TGTGCCAGCAGATCAGCGGCCGGGACAGAATCCCCAAACGGTGGCTACACCTTC. Translating gives CASRSAAGTESPNGGYTF. The chain couples TRBV7-9 to TRBJ1-2, with 7 bases identical to TRBD1. This CDR3 is built from 18 residues. Germline lookup yields CDR1 SEHNR and CDR2 FQNEAQ (reference sequence). J was trimmed by 7 bases and V by 6 bases; bases with no gene match: 23.

The chain joins TRBV20-1 to TRBJ2-3; 10 nucleotides line up with TRBD2. The V gene end was trimmed by 6 bases and the J gene end by 4 bases; junction bases not matched to a gene: 10. CDR3 length equals 15 residues. In germline, CDR1 is DFQATT, CDR2 SNEGSKA (reference sequence). CDR3 sequence reads: CSASPSGSYPDTQYF. CDR3 nucleotide sequence: TGCAGTGCATCTCCTAGCGGGAGCTATCCAGATACGCAGTATTTT.

The chain combines TRBV4-1 with TRBJ2-1; perhaps TRBD2 as D (5 bases). The germline V gene has CDR1 MGHRA and CDR2 YSYEKL. V lost 6 bases and J 10 bases, leaving 16 bases between the germline ends. The CDR3 covers 13 residues. The chain's CDR3 is CASSQYRGYEQFF. The CDR3 DNA sequence: TGCGCCAGCAGTCAATATCGGGGTTACGAGCAGTTCTTC.

The rearrangement links TRBV29-1 to TRBJ2-7, with D perhaps matching TRBD1 (6 bases). This CDR3 is 13 amino acids long. Germline lookup yields CDR1 SQVTM and CDR2 ANQGSEA. The V gene lost 7 bases and the J gene lost 2 bases, with 15 bases spanning the gap. The CDR3 DNA sequence: TGCAGCGCAGAGAAGACAGGAACCTACGAGCAGTACTTC. Amino acids: CSAEKTGTYEQYF.

This rearrangement joins TRBV9 to TRBJ1-2, with D possibly TRBD1 on 6 matching bases. V was clipped by 0 bases and J by 4 bases, with 13 bases between them. The CDR3 has 15 amino acids. Germline assignment: CDR1 SGDLS and CDR2 YYNGEE. CDR3 in DNA: TGTGCCAGCAGCGTAGACTTGGGGGGCGCCTATGGCTACACCTTC. Amino acid sequence: CASSVDLGGAYGYTF.

This clonotype has just a few counts. The chain is built from TRBV7-3 and TRBJ2-3, with TRBD2 identical over 8 bases. The ends lost 5 bases at V and 4 bases at J; junction bases unmatched: 2. CDR1 is SGHTA, CDR2 FQGTGA, per germline. This CDR3 has 13 residues. CDR3 DNA: TGTGCCAGCAGCCCCGGGGGGGCAGATACGCAGTATTTT. Protein: CASSPGGADTQYF.